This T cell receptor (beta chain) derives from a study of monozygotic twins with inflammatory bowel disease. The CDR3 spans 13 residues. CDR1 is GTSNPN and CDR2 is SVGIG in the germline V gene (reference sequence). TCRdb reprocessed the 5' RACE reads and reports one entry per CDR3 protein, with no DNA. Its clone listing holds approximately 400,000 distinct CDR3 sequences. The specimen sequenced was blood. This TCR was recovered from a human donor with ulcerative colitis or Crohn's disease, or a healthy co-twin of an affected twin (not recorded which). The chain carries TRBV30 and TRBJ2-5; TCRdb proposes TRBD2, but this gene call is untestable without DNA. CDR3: CAWSVAAGETQYF. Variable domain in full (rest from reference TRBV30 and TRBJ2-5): SQTIHQWPATLVQPVGSPLSLECTVEGTSNPNLYWYRQAAGRGLQLLFYSVGIGQISSEVPQNLSASRPQDRQFILSSKKLLLSDSGFYLCAWSVAAGETQYFGPGTRLLVL.